Below, one TCR beta chain is given with its context. Its specificity is unknown. This sample was taken from a study of T cell responses to AZD1222 COVID-19 vaccine. Study findings and constraints: White British ancestry dominated among donors, who included more females, and clonal diversity was possibly underestimated. Only 5 or 6 AZD1222 recipients were seropositive at baseline.

Whether given at about 4 or about 12 weeks, second doses were pooled. This table comes from immunoSEQ multiplex PCR, and its TCRdb copy is limited to in-frame clones, with some not included. The sample records some 130,000 clones, approximately 86% being singletons. Germline V gene sequence: CDR1 SGHVS, CDR2 FNYEAQ. Trimming removed 5 bases from V and 1 base from J; junction bases left unmatched: 8. There are 16 residues in the CDR3. The chain joins TRBV7-6 to TRBJ2-1, with TRBD2 matching over 7 bases. This material consisted of peripheral blood, taken 28 days after the second AZD1222 dose. This clonotype was obtained from an adult who received the AZD1222 COVID-19 vaccine. As DNA, the CDR3 is TGTGCCAGCAGCGCCCTACTAGCGTCTTCCTACAATGAGCAGTTCTTC. The encoded protein is CASSALLASSYNEQFF.